One sample yielded the 20 T cell receptor beta chains listed below, sequenced in a study of cytomegalovirus exposure and HLA in healthy donors. This PCR relied on a set of 60 Vbeta primers and 13 Jbeta primers. Clones were sequenced by immunoSEQ multiplex PCR, and TCRdb holds only the in-frame ones, with some missing. The profile shows around 81,000 clones, 60% to 70% of them singletons. Sequencing used PBMCs. These receptors were obtained from a man younger than 45 in good health and CMV-seropositive.

To note about this clone: The junction differs from germline at one of its ends, possibly a read error. This sequence joins TRBV6-1 and TRBJ2-5; D might be TRBD2 (6 bases). The CDR3 is made up of 14 amino acids. CDR1 is MNHNS, CDR2 SASEGT, per germline. CDR3 sequence: CASSELASATSSDF. The CDR3 coding sequence is TGTGCCAGCAGTGAATTGGCTAGCGCCACAAGCTCGGACTTC.

The chain links TRBV14 to TRBJ2-1, with 11 positions matching TRBD2. Germline trimming cut 0 bases from V and 9 bases from J; bases unmatched to any gene: 13. The CDR3 length is 18 residues. CDR1 SGHDN and CDR2 FVKESK come from the germline V gene. CDR3 protein: CASSQDPPSGGFSVEQFF. In DNA, the CDR3 is TGTGCCAGCAGCCAAGATCCCCCTAGCGGGGGGTTTTCGGTTGAGCAGTTCTTC.

The V gene is TRBV27, the J gene TRBJ1-1; D remains unclear. Trimming cost V 3 bases and J 2 bases, with 7 bases left between them. Germline CDR1 is MNHEY and CDR2 is SMNVEV (reference sequence). The CDR3 is 13 amino acids. The DNA of the CDR3 is TGTGCCAGCAGTTTTGCGGGAAACACTGAAGCTTTCTTT. Translating it yields CASSFAGNTEAFF.

Concerning this clone: Different DNA sequences within this sample yield the same CDR3. J is TRBJ1-1 and V is TRBV6-4; D gene ambiguous. Germline CDR1 and CDR2: MRHNA and SNTAGT. CDR3 length: 17 amino acids. The V gene lost 6 bases and the J gene lost 1 base, with 21 bases spanning the gap. The CDR3 region has the DNA TGTGCCAGCAGCCCGAACCCTCAGGCGACGAGGAACACTGAAGCTTTCTTT. It encodes CASSPNPQATRNTEAFF.

This chain connects TRBV27 to TRBJ2-3, with D uncertain. From germline, CDR1 is MNHEY and CDR2 SMNVEV (reference sequence). V was clipped by 2 bases and J by 2 bases, with 11 bases between them. The CDR3 spans 15 residues. CDR3 nucleotides: TGTGCCAGCAGTTTAGGTGACTCAATCACAGATACGCAGTATTTT. Its translation: CASSLGDSITDTQYF.

The sample holds a few counts of this clone. V is TRBV7-9 and J is TRBJ1-1, with 8 nucleotides matching TRBD1. The CDR3 is made up of 15 amino acids. The germline gives CDR1 SEHNR, CDR2 FQNEAQ (reference sequence). Trimming removed 3 bases from V and 3 bases from J; junction bases left unmatched: 6. This CDR3 reads CASSLGTGQYTEAFF. CDR3 sequence (DNA): TGTGCCAGCAGCTTGGGGACAGGACAATACACTGAAGCTTTCTTT.

V gene TRBV6-6 combines with J gene TRBJ1-5; a weak D match, TRBD1 (5 bases). The germline gives CDR1 MNHNY, CDR2 SVGAGI (reference sequence). This CDR3 spans 12 amino acids. Trimming left V 5 bases short and J 6 bases short, with 8 bases between. Here the CDR3 reads CASSPGFQPQHF. The CDR3 DNA follows: TGTGCCAGCAGTCCAGGGTTTCAGCCCCAGCATTTT.

This chain uses TRBV6-5 with TRBJ1-4, with TRBD1 matching 9 bases. Germline V gene sequence: CDR1 MNHEY, CDR2 SVGAGI. This CDR3 contains 14 residues. J was trimmed by 8 bases and V by 6 bases; bases with no gene match: 7. The CDR3 is CASSRLTGGEKLFF. CDR3 DNA sequence: TGTGCCAGCAGCCGACTGACAGGGGGGGAAAAACTGTTTTTT.

This clone was observed once. The rearrangement uses TRBV4-1 and TRBJ2-3, with 10 bases that match TRBD2. The CDR3 runs to 16 residues. V lost 4 bases and J lost 1; bases outside the gene matches: 5. Germline V gene sequence: CDR1 MGHRA, CDR2 YSYEKL. CDR3 protein: CASSLPLAGGTDTQYF. CDR3 bases: TGCGCCAGCAGCCTCCCGCTAGCGGGGGGCACAGATACGCAGTATTTT.

V gene TRBV5-4 combines with J gene TRBJ2-4; 7 bases are shared with TRBD2. This CDR3 region has 14 residues. V lost 5 bases to trimming and J lost 5 bases; unmatched junction nucleotides: 7. Germline V gene data show CDR1 as SGHNT and CDR2 as YYREEE (reference sequence). This chain's CDR3 is CASSLWGGENIQYF. In DNA form, the CDR3 reads TGTGCCAGCAGTCTATGGGGGGGAGAAAACATTCAGTACTTC. The full variable domain, completed using reference TRBV5-4 and TRBJ2-4, is ETGVTQSPTHLIKTRGQQVTLRCSSQSGHNTVSWYQQALGQGPQFIFQYYREEENGRGNFPPRFSGLQFPNYSSELNVNALELDDSALYLCASSLWGGENIQYFGAGTRLSVL.

V usage is TRBV27 and J usage is TRBJ2-2; D is ambiguous. Germline lookup yields CDR1 MNHEY and CDR2 SMNVEV (reference sequence). This CDR3 contains 15 residues. V lost 4 bases and J lost 4, with 13 bases in between. CDR3 amino acids: CASSWRGVPTGELFF. The CDR3 DNA sequence: TGTGCCAGCAGTTGGAGAGGCGTTCCCACCGGGGAGCTGTTTTTT.

This chain links TRBV4-1 with TRBJ2-1; D is possibly TRBD2 (5 bases). V lost 0 bases, J lost 3 bases, and 15 bases lay in between. This CDR3 has 17 amino acids. Germline assignment: CDR1 MGHRA and CDR2 YSYEKL. CDR3 sequence: CASSQDVPGMGYNEQFF. In DNA, the CDR3 is TGCGCCAGCAGCCAAGATGTGCCGGGGATGGGCTACAATGAGCAGTTCTTC.

The chain couples TRBV7-2 to TRBJ1-2; 8 bases are shared with TRBD1. V lost 1 base, J lost 6 bases, and 7 bases stayed unmatched. CDR3 length: 15 residues. CDR1 and CDR2 (germline): SGHTA, FQGNSA. The CDR3 is CASSLERAGGDGYTF. CDR3 nucleotides: TGTGCCAGCAGCTTAGAAAGAGCAGGGGGCGATGGCTACACCTTC.

The rearrangement joins TRBV15 to TRBJ2-7, with D possibly being TRBD2 (5 bases). The CDR3 runs to 14 residues. The germline CDR1 and CDR2 sequences are LNHNV and YYDKDF (reference sequence). V gave up 0 bases and J gave up 6 bases, with 12 bases separating them. CDR3 nucleotides: TGTGCCACCAGCAGAGATGTCGAGGGCCGCGAGCAGTACTTC. Its translation is CATSRDVEGREQYF.

Only one count was recorded for this clone. This chain's CDR3 is CASSQGVRTNYGYTF. The CDR3 DNA is TGCGCCAGCAGCCAAGGGGTCCGGACAAACTATGGCTACACCTTC. The chain combines TRBV4-1 with TRBJ1-2; D possibly corresponds to TRBD1 (5 bases). This CDR3 has 15 amino acids. Per the germline V gene, CDR1 is MGHRA and CDR2 is YSYEKL. Trimming stripped 1 base from V and 2 bases from J, with 11 bases between.

This clone turned up a few times. DNA for the CDR3: TGTGCCAGCAGTCAGGACTCCTACGAGCAGTACTTC. This gives the protein CASSQDSYEQYF. The V call is TRBV25-1, the J call TRBJ2-7; no clear D. V lost 5 bases and J lost 0, with 5 bases in between. The CDR3 runs to 12 residues. Germline V gene sequence: CDR1 MGHDK, CDR2 SYGVNS.

The CDR3 nucleotides are TGCGCCAGCAGCGGAATAGGGAGTCAGGGGGCCGACGAGACCCAGTACTTC. Its protein is CASSGIGSQGADETQYF. The chain has TRBV5-1 and TRBJ2-5, with 8 bases fitting TRBD1. Germline assignment: CDR1 SGHRS and CDR2 YFSETQ. This CDR3 is 17 amino acids long. V gave up 4 bases and J gave up 5 bases; unmatched junction bases: 16.

V gene TRBV15 combines with J gene TRBJ2-7; perhaps TRBD1 as D (5 bases). The V end was cut by 0 bases, the J end by 2 bases, with 8 bases between. This CDR3 is 14 amino acids long. Germline assignment: CDR1 LNHNV and CDR2 YYDKDF (reference sequence). CDR3 loop: CATSRDVGPYEQYF. CDR3 bases: TGTGCCACCAGCAGAGATGTGGGGCCCTACGAGCAGTACTTC.

V and J are TRBV6-1 and TRBJ1-5, with no clear D. The germline CDR1 and CDR2 sequences are MNHNS and SASEGT. CDR3 length: 15 residues. Trimming removed 5 bases from V and 2 bases from J, with 13 bases in between. In DNA, the CDR3 is TGTGCCAGCAGTACATCCAGGTCGGGCAATCAGCCCCAGCATTTT. It encodes CASSTSRSGNQPQHF.

The chain couples TRBV7-6 to TRBJ2-7, with TRBD1 matching over 8 bases. The germline V gene has CDR1 SGHVS and CDR2 FNYEAQ. The V and J ends lost 1 base and 2 bases, in that order; junction bases with no gene match: 1. This CDR3 region has 14 residues. The CDR3 sequence: CASSLETGAYEQYF. The CDR3 coding sequence is TGTGCCAGCAGCTTAGAGACAGGGGCCTACGAGCAGTACTTC.